This TCR beta chain was identified in a study of cytomegalovirus exposure and HLA in healthy donors. Turning to the study itself: Among the approximately 420 donors who were genotyped, 70% to 90% fell in the genetic ancestry cluster that is associated with self-reported Caucasian donors.

As to this clone: The antigen is undetermined.

The V segment lost 3 bases and the J segment 6 bases; nucleotides outside the gene matches: 3. Per the germline V gene, CDR1 is MNHNY and CDR2 is SVGAGI (reference sequence). CDR3 length equals 14 residues. Findings of the study overall: HLA-A and HLA-B allele assignments for most subjects were reportedly predicted accurately using TCR beta sequences. In a later analysis, at a false discovery rate of 0.05, 15,000 to 20,000 TCR beta sequences were associated with HLA alleles. Later analysis reportedly placed an Asian-associated ancestry cluster below the roughly 690-donor mean in N-insertions.

Vbeta (60) and Jbeta (13) primers were used in the PCR. TCRdb's copy holds only in-frame clones and misses some; the assay was immunoSEQ multiplex PCR. Among some 170,000 clones listed, about 80% were seen once. The clonotype originates from a woman in her 50s in good health and CMV-seronegative. Sequencing was performed on PBMCs. The rearrangement joins TRBV6-6 to TRBJ2-2; TRBD1 agrees at 8 bases. The CDR3 sequence is CASSYLQGAGELFF. In nucleotides, the CDR3 is TGTGCCAGCAGTTATCTACAGGGGGCCGGGGAGCTGTTTTTT.